The clone carrying this TCR beta chain has ten or more counts. The CDR3 totals 14 residues. V dropped 3 bases and J dropped 1 base, with 10 bases sitting between them. CDR1 and CDR2 (germline): SQVTM, ANQGSEA. Building of the TCR beta libraries involved iRepertoire HTBI primers and Arm-PCR of CDR3 regions. TCRdb re-analysed the multiplex PCR reads in MiXCR, keeping a single row per CDR3 protein. This table holds hundreds of thousands of distinct CDR3 sequences, 15% to 20% found once. This sample stems from a study of regulatory T cells in long-lasting Graves disease. Time point in this sample: newly diagnosed GD, antithyroid drugs for less than 3 months. From PBMCs, RNA was extracted and then used to make the TCR library. These data were likewise used in another study, on T cells in Graves' hyperthyroidism and ophthalmopathy.

The chain has TRBV29-1 and TRBJ2-1; the D gene is possibly TRBD1 (5 bases). This specimen consisted of peripheral blood mononuclear cells (PBMCs), obtained at new diagnosis, from a patient treated with antithyroid drugs. This receptor was identified in a woman aged 30 to 39 with Graves disease. The CDR3 protein is CSVDGRVSYNEQFF. In nucleotides, the CDR3 is TGCAGCGTTGACGGCAGGGTTTCCTACAATGAGCAGTTCTTC.